This T cell receptor (beta chain) was captured in a study of blood T cell repertoires in COVID-19. Study at large: The analysed material was cDNA or gDNA that came from T cells, B-cell-depleted T cells, or PBMCs.

Here immunoSEQ multiplex PCR was the method, and the copy in TCRdb shows in-frame clones only, minus some. The profile shows 200,000 to 250,000 clones, 86% of them singletons. Study members were between about 18 and 95 years old and lived in over 20 US regions. Allocation to cohorts depended on clinical history reported by the participants. It was within 2 weeks before study entry that exposed participants met a COVID-19 case. Germline CDR1 reads SQVTM; CDR2 reads ANQGSEA. The CDR3 has 11 amino acids. With 6 bases clipped from V and 6 bases from J, the junction kept 4 bases outside the gene matches. The receptor comes from a woman in her 30s who had been exposed to COVID-19. Specimen: PBMCs or T cells enriched from blood (not recorded which). V gene TRBV29-1 combines with J gene TRBJ1-1; 7 bases line up with TRBD1. In DNA form, the CDR3 reads TGCAGCGTGGCCCAGGGGGCTGAAGCTTTCTTT. Translated, it gives CSVAQGAEAFF.